The TCR beta chain described here comes from a study of blood T cell dynamics during melanoma immunotherapy. Notes on the study in general: PBMC repertoires of eventual disease-control patients split at W3 into clonality or diversity gains.

The sample's time point: week 3, after first cycle of checkpoint inhibitor. Patients had no prior systemic cancer treatment, immunosuppressants or other active cancers. A fixed DNA input of 350 ng was used per bulk PBMC sample. Repertoires were generated with immunoSEQ multiplex PCR, while TCRdb's copy carries only in-frame clones and drops some. The sample holds a few thousand clones; around 77% are singletons and the top ten take about 30%. A remark on this clone: Antigen specificity is unknown.

The sample was blood, taken from a patient treated with checkpoint blockade. The origin of this receptor is a human donor with melanoma.

The CDR3 nucleotides read TGTGCCAGCAGCTTTGATGGGGCAGGGTTTCTTGGCTACACCTTC. It specifies CASSFDGAGFLGYTF. This rearrangement joins TRBV5-6 to TRBJ1-2; TRBD1 is a possible D gene (5 bases). The CDR3 is made up of 15 amino acids. The germline V and J ends were trimmed by 2 bases and 7 bases, with 18 bases remaining between them. Germline V gene data show CDR1 as SGHDT and CDR2 as YYEEEE. Together with reference TRBV5-6 and TRBJ1-2, the CDR3 gives the full variable domain: DAGVTQSPTHLIKTRGQQVTLRCSPKSGHDTVSWYQQALGQGPQFIFQYYEEEERQRGNFPDRFSGHQFPNYSSELNVNALLLGDSALYLCASSFDGAGFLGYTFGSGTRLTVV.